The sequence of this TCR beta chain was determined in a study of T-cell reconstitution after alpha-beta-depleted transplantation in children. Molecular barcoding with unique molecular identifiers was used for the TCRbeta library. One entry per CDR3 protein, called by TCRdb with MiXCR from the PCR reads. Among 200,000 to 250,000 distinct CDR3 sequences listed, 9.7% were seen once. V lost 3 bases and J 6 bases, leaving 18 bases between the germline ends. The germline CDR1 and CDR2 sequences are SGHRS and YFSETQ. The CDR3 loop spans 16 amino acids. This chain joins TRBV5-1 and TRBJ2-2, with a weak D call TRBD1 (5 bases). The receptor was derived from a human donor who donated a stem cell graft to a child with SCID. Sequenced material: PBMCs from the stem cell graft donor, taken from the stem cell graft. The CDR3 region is CASSSYRNSVAGELFF. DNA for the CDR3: TGCGCCAGCAGCTCGTACAGGAATTCGGTCGCCGGGGAGCTGTTTTTT.